These 6 T cell receptor beta chains came from one sample sequenced in a study of cytomegalovirus exposure and HLA in healthy donors. The PCR employed 60 Vbeta primers together with 13 Jbeta primers. Sequencing used immunoSEQ multiplex PCR; TCRdb keeps in-frame clones, though not all of them. The sample includes around 200,000 clones, 70% to 90% of them seen just once. What was sequenced was PBMCs. The receptors originated from a woman aged 25 to 39 in good health and CMV-seronegative.

On this clone itself: Other DNA sequences in this specimen translate into the identical CDR3. The chain is built from TRBV29-1 and TRBJ2-3; D ambiguous. CDR1 and CDR2 from the germline V gene are SQVTM and ANQGSEA. This CDR3 has 12 residues. Trimming shortened V by 3 bases and J by 1 base, and 5 bases separated the two germline ends. The CDR3: CSVDTGTDTQYF. In DNA form, the CDR3 reads TGCAGCGTTGACACAGGCACAGATACGCAGTATTTT.

J is TRBJ2-1 and V is TRBV10-3, with a tentative D call TRBD1 (6 bases). The V gene's germline CDR1 is ENHRY and CDR2 SYGVKD. CDR3 length: 15 residues. The V end lost 4 bases, the J end lost 0 bases, and 10 bases lay between the germline ends. The CDR3 loop is CAISGGTSSYNEQFF. In DNA, the CDR3 is TGTGCCATCAGTGGTGGGACAAGCTCCTACAATGAGCAGTTCTTC.

The rearrangement uses TRBV7-8 and TRBJ2-1; D is perhaps TRBD2 (5 bases). The CDR3 sequence is 18 residues long. Per germline, CDR1 SGHVS and CDR2 FQNEAQ. V lost 5 bases and J 8 bases, leaving 28 bases between the germline ends. CDR3 sequence: CASSARLQAGTRWDEQFF. CDR3 nucleotide sequence: TGTGCCAGCAGCGCCAGGCTCCAGGCGGGTACTCGATGGGATGAGCAGTTCTTC. Full variable domain (missing parts from reference TRBV7-8 and TRBJ2-1): GAGVSQSPRYKVAKRGQDVALRCDPISGHVSLFWYQQALGQGPEFLTYFQNEAQLDKSGLPSDRFFAERPEGSVSTLKIQRTQQEDSAVYLCASSARLQAGTRWDEQFFGPGTRLTVL.

The chain carries TRBV5-4 and TRBJ1-1, with D uncertain. Deletions cut 6 bases from V and 0 bases from J, with 12 bases between. The germline CDR1 and CDR2 sequences are SGHNT and YYREEE (reference sequence). The CDR3 is 14 residues long. CDR3 nucleotide sequence: TGTGCCAGCACCCTAAGTCCCTTGAACACTGAAGCTTTCTTT. Its protein product is CASTLSPLNTEAFF.

The CDR3 nucleotides are TGTGCCAGCAGCATCCGCCGGGACAGCTCCTACGAGCAGTACTTC. As protein: CASSIRRDSSYEQYF. The V and J genes are TRBV11-2 and TRBJ2-7; 7 nucleotides agree with TRBD1. The J segment lost 0 bases and the V segment lost 5 bases, leaving 7 bases of the junction unmatched. This CDR3 has 15 residues. Looked up from germline, CDR1 is SGHAT and CDR2 is FQNNGV.

The gene calls are TRBV5-1 and TRBJ2-1, with D tentatively TRBD2 (5 bases). Trimming took 4 bases from V and 7 from J, leaving 18 bases between them. From germline, CDR1 is SGHRS and CDR2 YFSETQ. This CDR3 spans 15 amino acids. The CDR3 DNA sequence: TGCGCCAGCAGCCGTTGGACCCAAACGGGAAATGAGCAGTTCTTC. Its protein product is CASSRWTQTGNEQFF. The complete variable domain, with remaining parts taken from reference TRBV5-1 and TRBJ2-1, reads KAGVTQTPRYLIKTRGQQVTLSCSPISGHRSVSWYQQTPGQGLQFLFEYFSETQRNKGNFPGRFSGRQFSNSRSEMNVSTLELGDSALYLCASSRWTQTGNEQFFGPGTRLTVL.